Shown below are 19 T cell receptor beta chains from a single sample sequenced in a study of blood T cell repertoires in COVID-19. The protocol was immunoSEQ multiplex PCR, while the TCRdb copy is restricted to in-frame clones and leaves out a portion. The sample carries 40,000 to 60,000 clones, about four fifths recorded once. Sequenced sample: peripheral blood. These receptors all stem from a man aged 50 to 60 with acute or convalescent COVID-19.

J is TRBJ1-5 and V is TRBV27; D is possibly TRBD1 (6 bases). This CDR3 has 13 amino acids. V lost 6 bases, J lost 4 bases, and 10 bases lay in between. Germline CDR1 reads MNHEY; CDR2 reads SMNVEV (reference sequence). This CDR3 reads CASSRGINQPQHF. CDR3 sequence (DNA): TGTGCCAGCAGCAGGGGCATAAATCAGCCCCAGCATTTT.

The chain couples TRBV29-1 to TRBJ1-4; D gene unclear. Germline assignment: CDR1 SQVTM and CDR2 ANQGSEA. Trimming cost V 0 bases and J 12 bases, with 23 bases left between them. The CDR3 sequence is 16 residues long. The CDR3 DNA sequence: TGCAGCGTTGAAGATCTTGGAACGGCCGGGAGGCAACAACTGTTTTTT. Amino acids: CSVEDLGTAGRQQLFF.

This clone was seen only once. The J gene is TRBJ2-7, the V gene TRBV16; 10 bases line up with TRBD1. Germline assignment: CDR1 KGHSY and CDR2 FQNENV. J was trimmed by 5 bases and V by 2 bases; bases with no gene match: 0. This CDR3 region has 13 residues. CDR3 protein: CASSQGTGDEQYF. In nucleotides, the CDR3 is TGTGCCAGCAGCCAAGGGACAGGGGACGAGCAGTACTTC.

The chain joins TRBV21-1 to TRBJ1-1. TRBV21-1 is deemed a pseudogene. The CDR3 is 12 amino acids. The CDR3 region is CASSLRGGETFF. CDR3 nucleotides: TGTGCCAGCAGCCTCCGGGGGGGGGAAACTTTCTTT.

Only one count was recorded for this clone. The chain carries TRBV7-2 and TRBJ1-2; D not resolved. V gave up 2 bases and J gave up 11 bases, with 3 bases separating them. CDR1 is SGHTA and CDR2 is FQGNSA in the germline V gene. CDR3 length: 9 residues. The chain's CDR3 is CASSLQYTF. CDR3 bases: TGTGCCAGCAGCTTACAATACACCTTC.

This clone occurred a few times. The chain employs TRBV27 and TRBJ2-4, with TRBD2 matching 8 bases. This CDR3 has 16 residues. Germline V gene data show CDR1 as MNHEY and CDR2 as SMNVEV (reference sequence). J gave up 2 bases and V 7 bases, and 10 bases lay outside the gene matches. CDR3 sequence (DNA): TGTGCCAGCATGCCCCTCGGGAGGGAACCCAAAAACATTCAGTACTTC. Translation: CASMPLGREPKNIQYF.

This sequence joins TRBV7-2 and TRBJ1-2; TRBD1 aligns across 8 bases. Losses at the gene ends were 5 bases for V and 4 bases for J; bases not matched to a gene: 6. The CDR3 is made up of 14 amino acids. Germline CDR1 and CDR2: SGHTA and FQGNSA. CDR3 protein: CASSTRTGRYGYTF. CDR3 nucleotide sequence: TGTGCCAGCAGCACCCGGACAGGGCGCTATGGCTACACCTTC.

This chain links TRBV5-1 with TRBJ1-3, with 11 bases lining up with TRBD1. Trimming took 3 bases from V and 3 from J; bases not matched to a gene: 8. This CDR3 has 17 residues. The germline V gene has CDR1 SGHRS and CDR2 YFSETQ. The CDR3 protein is CASSYGQGAFGGNTIYF. For the CDR3, the DNA is TGCGCCAGCAGCTATGGACAGGGGGCTTTCGGTGGAAACACCATATATTTT.

This chain joins TRBV2 and TRBJ1-2, with 9 bases aligning to TRBD1. V lost 6 bases and J lost 5; bases outside the gene matches: 4. Germline lookup yields CDR1 SNHLY and CDR2 FYNNEI. The CDR3 is 13 amino acids. For the CDR3, the DNA is TGTGCCAGCAGGCGACAGGGGGATTATGGCTACACCTTC. This codes for CASRRQGDYGYTF.

CDR3: CASSLPRTDTQYF. CDR3 in DNA: TGCGCCAGCAGCTTACCTCGGACAGATACGCAGTATTTT. V gene TRBV5-1 combines with J gene TRBJ2-3; D unclear. Germline V gene data show CDR1 as SGHRS and CDR2 as YFSETQ. The ends were cut back, 2 bases at V and 3 bases at J, with 7 bases in the middle. This CDR3 is 13 amino acids long.

The rearrangement uses TRBV5-6 and TRBJ2-7; 8 bases align to TRBD1. V lost 2 bases, J lost 2 bases, and 9 bases stayed unmatched. CDR1 is SGHDT, CDR2 YYEEEE, per germline. The CDR3 spans 16 residues. CDR3: CASSFRYGTGTYEQYF. DNA of the CDR3: TGTGCCAGCAGCTTTCGATACGGGACAGGAACCTACGAGCAGTACTTC.

The V and J genes are TRBV28 and TRBJ1-5; 9 bases agree with TRBD1. Germline V lookup: CDR1 MDHEN, CDR2 SYDVKM. This CDR3 has 17 amino acids. The V segment lost 2 bases and the J segment 2 bases; nucleotides outside the gene matches: 7. CDR3 nucleotide sequence: TGTGCCAGCAGTTTACCCGGGACAGGGACGCGCAATCAGCCCCAGCATTTT. Amino acid sequence: CASSLPGTGTRNQPQHF.

On this clone itself: It is unclear where the CDR3 begins or ends on the DNA, so no DNA is shown, and the CDR3 is as TCRdb lists it. V and J are TRBV15 and TRBJ1-1; whether TRBD1, the table's D call, matches the DNA was not checked. The CDR3 is 13 amino acids long, termini counted. Germline loops: CDR1 LNHNV, CDR2 YYDKDF (reference sequence). The CDR3 is CATSFGQGIKTFF.

V is TRBV21-1 and J is TRBJ1-1. TRBV21-1 is listed as a pseudogene. The CDR3 contains 12 residues. The CDR3 region has the DNA TGTGCCAGCAGCACGTCTGCGTCTGAAGCTTTCTTT. Residues: CASSTSASEAFF.

This clone has only a few counts. This chain links TRBV3-1 (or the pseudogene TRBV3-2) with TRBJ2-1; 8 bases are shared with TRBD1. V shed 1 base and J 8 bases; nucleotides not matched to a gene: 7. Per the germline V gene, CDR1 is LGHDT and CDR2 is YNNKEL (reference sequence). The CDR3 spans 15 residues. CDR3 in amino acids: CASSQGWAGGDEQFF. The CDR3 DNA follows: TGTGCCAGCAGCCAAGGGTGGGCAGGGGGCGATGAGCAGTTCTTC.

The J gene is TRBJ2-5, the V gene TRBV15; tentative D call: TRBD1 (5 bases). Germline V CDR1 and CDR2: LNHNV, YYDKDF (reference sequence). This CDR3 has 16 amino acids. V lost 1 base and J lost 6, with 18 bases in between. CDR3 loop: CATSRVDLAPGKTQYF. CDR3 in DNA: TGTGCCACCAGCAGAGTTGACCTGGCGCCAGGGAAGACCCAGTACTTC.

The chain uses TRBV6-6 and TRBJ2-1; D is perhaps TRBD2 (6 bases). V dropped 8 bases and J dropped 4 bases, with 9 bases sitting between them. The CDR3 contains 12 residues. Germline values: CDR1 MNHNY, CDR2 SVGAGI (reference sequence). The CDR3 bases are TGTGCCAGCGGGACTCCGTACAATGAGCAGTTCTTC. Translation gives CASGTPYNEQFF.

This clone was found a few times. The chain combines TRBV12-3 or TRBV12-4 with TRBJ2-1, with TRBD1 matching 8 bases. The junction had 7 bases not matched to a gene; V was cut back by 8 bases and J by 7 bases. CDR3 length: 13 residues. The CDR3 coding sequence is TGTGCCAGCCACCGGACAGGGTTAAATGAGCAGTTCTTC. It specifies CASHRTGLNEQFF.

The V gene is TRBV4-1, the J gene TRBJ2-2; 8 nucleotides match TRBD1. CDR3 length: 16 amino acids. Unmatched junction bases numbered 7, after V lost 1 base and J lost 6 bases. Germline values: CDR1 MGHRA, CDR2 YSYEKL. The CDR3 reads CASSQGRTGRSGELFF. CDR3 in DNA: TGCGCCAGCAGCCAAGGGAGGACAGGGCGGTCCGGGGAGCTGTTTTTT.